The following is a T cell receptor beta chain sequence with its context. The germline V gene has CDR1 SGHRS and CDR2 YFSETQ. The V and J ends lost 7 bases and 4 bases respectively, with 23 bases between them. The CDR3 runs to 17 residues. The sample comes from a study of patients and donors after allogeneic stem cell transplantation. TCRdb recomputed calls from the RT-PCR reads with MiXCR, one row per CDR3 protein. The sample lists about 40,000 distinct CDR3 sequences; roughly 30% were seen once. The chain is built from TRBV5-1 and TRBJ2-2, with D possibly matching TRBD1 (6 bases). Specimen: blood, either unsorted or a sorted T cell fraction (not recorded which). The sequence derives from a human donor who was either an allogeneic HSCT recipient or a stem cell or donor lymphocyte infusion donor (not recorded which). It is not recorded whose cells these are; they may come from a transplant donor. This chain's CDR3 is CASSRIHGTPFTGELFF. The CDR3 nucleotides read TGCGCCAGCTCTCGGATCCACGGGACACCGTTCACCGGGGAGCTGTTTTTT.